This T cell receptor (beta chain) was obtained from a study of blood T cell repertoires in COVID-19. Study summary: Samples of COVID-19 (acute and convalescent) were obtained from the United States, Italy and Spain. Sources were T cells, B-cell-depleted T cells, or PBMCs; the material itself was cDNA or gDNA.

The length of the CDR3 is 13 residues. CDR1 and CDR2 (germline): MGHRA, YSYEKL. Trimming took off 1 base at V and 3 bases at J, with 7 bases between the two ends. The authors' processing: Researchers report that nucleated cell counts were estimated from reference gene primer amplification. TCRdb's copy holds only in-frame clones and misses some; the assay was immunoSEQ multiplex PCR. Clonal size and the V and J genes are those of that table, whereas D and trimming came from the DNA. This sample has approximately 300,000 clones, with roughly 90% found just once. In this sample, this clone turned up a few times.

Specimen: peripheral blood. This chain links TRBV4-1 with TRBJ2-7; tentative D call: TRBD2 (6 bases). The TCR sequence derives from a man aged 18-30 years who had recovered from COVID-19. CDR3: CASSQGGLYEQYF. Written as DNA, the CDR3 is TGCGCCAGCAGCCAAGGGGGACTCTACGAGCAGTACTTC.